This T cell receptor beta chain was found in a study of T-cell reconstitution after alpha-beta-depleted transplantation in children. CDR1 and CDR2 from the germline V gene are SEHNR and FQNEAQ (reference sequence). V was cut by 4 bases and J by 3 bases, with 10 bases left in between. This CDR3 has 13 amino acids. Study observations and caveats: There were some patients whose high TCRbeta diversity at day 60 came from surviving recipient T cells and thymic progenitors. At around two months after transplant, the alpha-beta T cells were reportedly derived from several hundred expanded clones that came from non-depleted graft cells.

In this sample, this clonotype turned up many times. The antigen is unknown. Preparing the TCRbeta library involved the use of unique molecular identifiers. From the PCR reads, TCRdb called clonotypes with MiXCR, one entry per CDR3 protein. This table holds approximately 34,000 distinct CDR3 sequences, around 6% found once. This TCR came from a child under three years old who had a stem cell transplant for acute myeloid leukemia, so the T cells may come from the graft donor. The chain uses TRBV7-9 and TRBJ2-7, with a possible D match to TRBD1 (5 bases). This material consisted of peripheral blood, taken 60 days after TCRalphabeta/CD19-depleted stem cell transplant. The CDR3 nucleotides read TGTGCCAGCAGCTCCGACAGAATCTACGAGCAGTACTTC. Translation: CASSSDRIYEQYF.